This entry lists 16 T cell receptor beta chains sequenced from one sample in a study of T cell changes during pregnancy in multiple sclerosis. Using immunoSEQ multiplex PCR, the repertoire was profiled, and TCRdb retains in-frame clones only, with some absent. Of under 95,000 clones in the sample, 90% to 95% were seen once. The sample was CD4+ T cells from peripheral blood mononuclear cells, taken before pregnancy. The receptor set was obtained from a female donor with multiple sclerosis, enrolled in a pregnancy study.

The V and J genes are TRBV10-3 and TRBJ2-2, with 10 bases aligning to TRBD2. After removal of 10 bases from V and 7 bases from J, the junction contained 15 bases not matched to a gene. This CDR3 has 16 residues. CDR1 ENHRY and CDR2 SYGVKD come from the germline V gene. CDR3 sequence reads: CATQSSSGGRGGELFF. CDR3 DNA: TGTGCCACCCAAAGTTCTAGCGGGGGAAGAGGCGGGGAGCTGTTTTTT.

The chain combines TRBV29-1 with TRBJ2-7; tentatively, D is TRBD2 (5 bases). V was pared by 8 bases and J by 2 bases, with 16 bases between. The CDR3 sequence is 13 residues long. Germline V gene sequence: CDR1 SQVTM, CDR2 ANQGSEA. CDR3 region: CSFQGLAPYEQYF. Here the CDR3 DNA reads TGCAGCTTTCAAGGCCTAGCCCCCTACGAGCAGTACTTC.

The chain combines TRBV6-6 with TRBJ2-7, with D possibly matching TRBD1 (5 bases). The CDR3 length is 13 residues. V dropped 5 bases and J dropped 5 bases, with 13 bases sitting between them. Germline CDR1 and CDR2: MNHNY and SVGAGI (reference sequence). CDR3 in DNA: TGTGCCAGCAGTAACCAGGGTGACGACGAGCAGTACTTC. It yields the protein CASSNQGDDEQYF.

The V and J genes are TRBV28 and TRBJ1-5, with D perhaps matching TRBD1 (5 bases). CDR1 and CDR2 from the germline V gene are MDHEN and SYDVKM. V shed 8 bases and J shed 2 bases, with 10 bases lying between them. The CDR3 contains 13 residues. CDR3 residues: CASQGEGNQPQHF. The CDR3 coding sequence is TGTGCCAGCCAGGGCGAGGGCAATCAGCCCCAGCATTTT.

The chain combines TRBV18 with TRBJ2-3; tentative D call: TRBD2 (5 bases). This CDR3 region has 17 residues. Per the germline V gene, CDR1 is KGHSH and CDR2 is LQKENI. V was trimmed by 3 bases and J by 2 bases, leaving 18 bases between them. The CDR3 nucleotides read TGTGCCAGCTCACCCACCCAGGTGAGGGCGTTCACAGATACGCAGTATTTT. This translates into CASSPTQVRAFTDTQYF.

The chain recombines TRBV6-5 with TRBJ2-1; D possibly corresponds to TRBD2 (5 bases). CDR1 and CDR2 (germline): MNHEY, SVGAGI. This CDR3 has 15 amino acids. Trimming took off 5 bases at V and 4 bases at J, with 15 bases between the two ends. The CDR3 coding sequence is TGTGCCAGCAGTATACAAACTAGGCCGTACAATGAGCAGTTCTTC. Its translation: CASSIQTRPYNEQFF.

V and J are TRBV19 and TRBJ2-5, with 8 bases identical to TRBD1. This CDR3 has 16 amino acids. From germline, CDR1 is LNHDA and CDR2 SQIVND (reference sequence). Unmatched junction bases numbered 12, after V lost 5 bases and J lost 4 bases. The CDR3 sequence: CASSSDRGGRRETQYF. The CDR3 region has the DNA TGTGCCAGTAGTTCCGACAGGGGCGGTCGTCGAGAGACCCAGTACTTC.

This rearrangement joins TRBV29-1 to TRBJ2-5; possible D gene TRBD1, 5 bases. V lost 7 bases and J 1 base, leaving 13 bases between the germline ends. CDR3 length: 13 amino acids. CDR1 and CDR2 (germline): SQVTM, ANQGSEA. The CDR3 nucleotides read TGCAGCGCCCTAGGGGTAGGCCAAGAGACCCAGTACTTC. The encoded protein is CSALGVGQETQYF.

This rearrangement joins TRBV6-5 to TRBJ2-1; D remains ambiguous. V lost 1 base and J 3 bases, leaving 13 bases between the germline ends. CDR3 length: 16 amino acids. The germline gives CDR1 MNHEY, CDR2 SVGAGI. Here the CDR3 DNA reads TGTGCCAGCAGTTACTTTAAGGTATCGGGCTACAATGAGCAGTTCTTC. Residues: CASSYFKVSGYNEQFF.

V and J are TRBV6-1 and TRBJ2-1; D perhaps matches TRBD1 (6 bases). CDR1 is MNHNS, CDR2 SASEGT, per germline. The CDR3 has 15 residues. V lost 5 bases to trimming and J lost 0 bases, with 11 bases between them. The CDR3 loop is CASSWTASSYNEQFF. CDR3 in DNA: TGTGCCAGCAGTTGGACAGCAAGCTCCTACAATGAGCAGTTCTTC.

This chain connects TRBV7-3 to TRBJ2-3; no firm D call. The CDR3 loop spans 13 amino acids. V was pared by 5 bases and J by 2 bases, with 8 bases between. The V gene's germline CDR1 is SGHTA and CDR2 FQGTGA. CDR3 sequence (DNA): TGTGCCAGCAGCCGAGATACCACAGATACGCAGTATTTT. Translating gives CASSRDTTDTQYF. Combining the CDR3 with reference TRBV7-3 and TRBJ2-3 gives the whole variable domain GAGVSQTPSNKVTEKGKYVELRCDPISGHTALYWYRQSLGQGPEFLIYFQGTGAADDSGLPNDRFFAVRPEGSVSTLKIQRTERGDSAVYLCASSRDTTDTQYFGPGTRLTVL.

CDR3 in amino acids: CASSPTSVDDEQFF. The CDR3 DNA sequence: TGTGCCAGCTCACCGACTAGCGTGGACGATGAGCAGTTCTTC. The chain carries TRBV18 and TRBJ2-1; 8 bases fit TRBD2. The CDR3 has 14 amino acids. The V gene end was trimmed by 3 bases and the J gene end by 8 bases; junction bases not matched to a gene: 6. The germline V gene has CDR1 KGHSH and CDR2 LQKENI.

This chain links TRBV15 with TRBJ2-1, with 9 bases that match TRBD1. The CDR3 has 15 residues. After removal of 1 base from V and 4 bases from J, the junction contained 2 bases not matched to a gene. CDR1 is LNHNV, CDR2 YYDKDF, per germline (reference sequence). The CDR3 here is CATSRAGQGYNEQFF. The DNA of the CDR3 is TGTGCCACCAGCAGAGCCGGACAGGGGTACAATGAGCAGTTCTTC.

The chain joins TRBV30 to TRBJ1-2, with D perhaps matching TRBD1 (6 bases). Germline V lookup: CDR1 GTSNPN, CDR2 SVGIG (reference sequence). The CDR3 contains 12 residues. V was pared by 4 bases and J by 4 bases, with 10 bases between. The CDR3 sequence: CAWIQGGYGYTF. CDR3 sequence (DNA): TGTGCCTGGATACAGGGCGGCTATGGCTACACCTTC.

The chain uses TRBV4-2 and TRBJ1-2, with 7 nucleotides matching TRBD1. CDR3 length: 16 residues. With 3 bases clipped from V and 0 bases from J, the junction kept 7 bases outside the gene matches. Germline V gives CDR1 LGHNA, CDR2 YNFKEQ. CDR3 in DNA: TGTGCCAGCAGCCACTACATAGGGGGCTCTAACTATGGCTACACCTTC. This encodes CASSHYIGGSNYGYTF.

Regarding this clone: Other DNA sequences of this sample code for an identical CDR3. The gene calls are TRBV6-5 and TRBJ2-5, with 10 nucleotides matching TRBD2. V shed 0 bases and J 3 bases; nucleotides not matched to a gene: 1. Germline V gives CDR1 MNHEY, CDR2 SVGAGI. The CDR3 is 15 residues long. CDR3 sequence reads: CASSYSGLAEETQYF. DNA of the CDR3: TGTGCCAGCAGTTACTCAGGACTAGCGGAAGAGACCCAGTACTTC.